This T cell receptor (beta chain) was recorded in a study of CD8 T cells in ankylosing spondylitis. After removal of 3 bases from V and 6 bases from J, the junction contained 5 bases not matched to a gene. CDR1 and CDR2 from the germline V gene are DFQATT and SNEGSKA (reference sequence). CDR3 length: 13 residues. This clonotype has only a few counts. What it binds is unknown. Findings of the study overall: A number of the motif variants had already been described in reactive arthritis synovial fluid and blood. Ankylosing spondylitis blood appeared to carry a characteristic TCR beta motif of roughly eight highly homologous variants. Disease-linked clones reportedly concentrated significantly in matched ankylosing spondylitis synovial fluid.

Quantitative 5'-RACE was performed with molecular barcodes, and it yielded the TCR beta libraries. From the 5' RACE reads, TCRdb called clonotypes with MiXCR, one entry per CDR3 protein. Of 750,000 to 850,000 distinct CDR3 sequences detected, 12% appear once; the ten largest clones hold approximately 0.51%. This chain uses TRBV20-1 with TRBJ1-5; TRBD1 agrees at 7 bases. The receptor was isolated from a male donor with ankylosing spondylitis. The specimen sequenced was blood, either unsorted or a sorted T cell fraction (not recorded which). The chain's CDR3 is CSARPGGGQPQHF. The CDR3 DNA follows: TGCAGTGCTAGGCCAGGGGGTGGTCAGCCCCAGCATTTT.